The 5 T cell receptor beta chains in this list originate from one sample, sequenced in a study of blood T cell repertoires in COVID-19. Generated by immunoSEQ multiplex PCR, the TCRdb table keeps only in-frame clones and is missing some. The repertoire has about 270,000 clones, roughly 85% of them found once; the top ten carry 8.5% to 9.5%. The sequenced sample was PBMCs or T cells enriched from blood (not recorded which). The receptors were gathered from a woman aged 45-60 years with acute COVID-19.

This chain links TRBV18 with TRBJ1-6; D remains unclear. The CDR3 sequence is 15 residues long. V was cut by 3 bases and J by 9 bases, with 15 bases left in between. Germline loops: CDR1 KGHSH, CDR2 LQKENI. CDR3 amino acids: CASSPKDAAGSPLHF. CDR3 bases: TGTGCCAGCTCACCTAAGGACGCCGCGGGTTCACCCCTCCACTTT. Full variable domain (remainder filled in from reference TRBV18 and TRBJ1-6): NAGVMQNPRHLVRRRGQEARLRCSPMKGHSHVYWYRQLPEEGLKFMVYLQKENIIDESGMPKERFSAEFPKEGPSILRIQQVVRGDSAAYFCASSPKDAAGSPLHFGNGTRLTVT.

This clone has a handful of counts. CDR3 loop: CASSQTDYNEQFF. The CDR3 DNA reads TGTGCCAGCAGCCAGACTGACTACAATGAGCAGTTCTTC. V is TRBV5-6 and J is TRBJ2-1; D gene uncertain. The CDR3 has 13 amino acids. The germline gives CDR1 SGHDT, CDR2 YYEEEE. With 4 bases removed from V and 3 bases from J, the gap between germline ends came to 8 bases. Supplemented by reference TRBV5-6 and TRBJ2-1, the full variable domain reads DAGVTQSPTHLIKTRGQQVTLRCSPKSGHDTVSWYQQALGQGPQFIFQYYEEEERQRGNFPDRFSGHQFPNYSSELNVNALLLGDSALYLCASSQTDYNEQFFGPGTRLTVL.

Notes on this clone: Other DNA sequences from this sample encode an identical CDR3 as well. The chain uses TRBV5-1 and TRBJ1-1; 7 bases fit TRBD1. Looked up from germline, CDR1 is SGHRS and CDR2 is YFSETQ. This CDR3 is 14 amino acids long. Trimming cost V 3 bases and J 1 base; bases outside gene matches: 3. In DNA, the CDR3 is TGCGCCAGCAGCTCGGGACAGCCGAACACTGAAGCTTTCTTT. The encoded protein is CASSSGQPNTEAFF.

This chain links TRBV4-2 with TRBJ1-1; D not certain. The CDR3 has 16 residues. CDR1 and CDR2 (germline): LGHNA, YNFKEQ. Trimming took 0 bases from V and 6 from J, leaving 17 bases between them. CDR3 bases: TGTGCCAGCAGCCAAGATGTAGGTAGGAGGAGCCCTGAAGCTTTCTTT. It translates to CASSQDVGRRSPEAFF.

J is TRBJ1-6 and V is TRBV15; maybe TRBD1 (5 bases). CDR1 and CDR2 from the germline V gene are LNHNV and YYDKDF (reference sequence). The CDR3 totals 14 residues. Trimming stripped 5 bases from V and 6 bases from J, with 11 bases between. CDR3 loop: CATSEGQANSPLHF. The CDR3 bases are TGTGCCACCAGCGAAGGACAAGCTAATTCACCCCTCCACTTT. The full variable domain, rest sourced from reference TRBV15 and TRBJ1-6, is DAMVIQNPRYQVTQFGKPVTLSCSQTLNHNVMYWYQQKSSQAPKLLFHYYDKDFNNEADTPDNFQSRRPNTSFCFLDIRSPGLGDTAMYLCATSEGQANSPLHFGNGTRLTVT.